Below are 12 T cell receptor beta chains sequenced from a single sample in a study of T cells in pancreatic ductal adenocarcinoma. No neoadjuvant therapy was given to the selected pancreatic ductal adenocarcinoma patients before their surgery. The method was immunoSEQ multiplex PCR; TCRdb's version includes in-frame clones alone and lacks a portion of them. This repertoire shows 25,000 to 35,000 clones, about 92% found once; its top ten account for roughly 2%. The source material was PBMCs. Receptors originate from a human donor with pancreatic ductal adenocarcinoma.

The chain employs TRBV9 and TRBJ2-6; 8 bases are a match to TRBD2. CDR1 SGDLS and CDR2 YYNGEE come from the germline V gene. V was pared by 3 bases and J by 1 base, with 6 bases of the junction left unmatched. The CDR3 length is 17 residues. The CDR3 spells CASSATAGGSGANVLTF. CDR3 nucleotide sequence: TGTGCCAGCAGCGCGACTGCGGGAGGATCTGGGGCCAACGTCCTGACTTTC.

The chain couples TRBV9 to TRBJ2-3, with D perhaps TRBD2 (6 bases). V dropped 3 bases and J dropped 3 bases, with 11 bases sitting between them. This CDR3 contains 14 residues. Germline CDR1 SGDLS, CDR2 YYNGEE. The CDR3 DNA is TGTGCCAGCAGCGATCTTGGGGGGACAGATACGCAGTATTTT. Its protein product is CASSDLGGTDTQYF. Full variable domain (remainder filled in from reference TRBV9 and TRBJ2-3): DSGVTQTPKHLITATGQRVTLRCSPRSGDLSVYWYQQSLDQGLQFLIQYYNGEERAKGNILERFSAQQFPDLHSELNLSSLELGDSALYFCASSDLGGTDTQYFGPGTRLTVL.

The CDR3 here is CASRFRGSTDTQYF. Here the CDR3 DNA reads TGTGCCAGCAGGTTCAGGGGCAGCACAGATACGCAGTATTTT. This chain joins TRBV2 and TRBJ2-3, with D perhaps TRBD1 (6 bases). The CDR3 is 14 residues long. Per the germline V gene, CDR1 is SNHLY and CDR2 is FYNNEI. V was shortened by 6 bases and J by 0 bases, with 10 bases between the two germline ends.

The chain couples TRBV19 to TRBJ1-1; perhaps TRBD1 as D (6 bases). The CDR3 loop spans 13 amino acids. Trimming stripped 10 bases from V and 1 base from J, with 13 bases between. From germline, CDR1 is LNHDA and CDR2 SQIVND (reference sequence). Here the CDR3 DNA reads TGTGCCACCCACGGGGGGGCGAACACTGAAGCTTTCTTT. Translated: CATHGGANTEAFF.

The chain joins TRBV5-5 to TRBJ2-3; D is uncertain. The V gene lost 4 bases and the J gene lost 10 bases, with 10 bases spanning the gap. The CDR3 length is 11 residues. CDR1 is SGHKS and CDR2 is YYEKEE in the germline V gene (reference sequence). Here the CDR3 DNA reads TGTGCCAGCAGCCTCGCTGGAGCGCAGTATTTT. This sequence encodes CASSLAGAQYF.

The chain has TRBV11-3 and TRBJ2-2; tentative D call: TRBD2 (6 bases). The CDR3 covers 15 residues. The V end was cut by 5 bases, the J end by 2 bases, with 12 bases between. In germline, CDR1 is SGHNT, CDR2 YENEEA. CDR3 in DNA: TGTGCCAGCAGCAGCACCGGGACTAACACCGGGGAGCTGTTTTTT. It encodes CASSSTGTNTGELFF. The complete variable domain, with remaining parts taken from reference TRBV11-3 and TRBJ2-2, reads EAGVVQSPRYKIIEKKQPVAFWCNPISGHNTLYWYLQNLGQGPELLIRYENEEAVDDSQLPKDRFSAERLKGVDSTLKIQPAELGDSAVYLCASSSTGTNTGELFFGEGSRLTVL.

J is TRBJ2-1 and V is TRBV27; 11 bases match TRBD2. The CDR3 has 13 amino acids. V dropped 5 bases and J dropped 9; count of bases not matched to a gene: 3. Germline loops: CDR1 MNHEY, CDR2 SMNVEV (reference sequence). For the CDR3, the DNA is TGTGCCAGCAGTCTAGCGGGAGGCGGTGAGCAGTTCTTC. Translated: CASSLAGGGEQFF.

The chain couples TRBV5-6 to TRBJ2-7; 10 bases line up with TRBD2. V trimming: 5 bases; J trimming: 2 bases; junction bases outside the gene matches: 7. This CDR3 is built from 15 residues. Germline V gives CDR1 SGHDT, CDR2 YYEEEE. In nucleotides, the CDR3 is TGTGCCAGCAGGGATTACACTAGCGGGACCTACGAGCAGTACTTC. It codes for CASRDYTSGTYEQYF.

The V gene is TRBV10-3, the J gene TRBJ2-3; D gene unclear. The germline CDR1 and CDR2 sequences are ENHRY and SYGVKD. This CDR3 comprises 13 residues. V lost 0 bases, J lost 1 base, and 2 bases lay in between. CDR3 loop: CAISESGTDTQYF. The CDR3 bases are TGTGCCATCAGTGAGTCTGGCACAGATACGCAGTATTTT.

The V and J genes are TRBV2 and TRBJ1-1, with D tentatively TRBD1 (5 bases). There are 15 residues in the CDR3. Trimming cost V 3 bases and J 0 bases, with 11 bases left between them. Germline CDR1 and CDR2: SNHLY and FYNNEI. The CDR3 loop is CASSDRRGMNTEAFF. The CDR3 nucleotides are TGTGCCAGCAGTGACCGAAGGGGCATGAACACTGAAGCTTTCTTT.

This clone was observed once. The V gene is TRBV5-1, the J gene TRBJ2-1; 10 bases line up with TRBD2. Germline V lookup: CDR1 SGHRS, CDR2 YFSETQ. Unmatched junction bases numbered 6, after V lost 0 bases and J lost 9 bases. CDR3 length equals 15 residues. The DNA for the CDR3 is TGCGCCAGCAGCTTGGGACTAGCGGGCGAGGGTGAGCAGTTCTTC. Translating gives CASSLGLAGEGEQFF.

The rearrangement links TRBV6-1 to TRBJ1-4, with unresolved D. CDR1 and CDR2 from the germline V gene are MNHNS and SASEGT. The CDR3 is made up of 12 amino acids. V lost 7 bases, J lost 0 bases, and 3 bases lay in between. CDR3 protein: CASKTTNEKLFF. The CDR3 nucleotides read TGTGCCAGCAAGACAACTAATGAAAAACTGTTTTTT.